These 27 T cell receptor beta chains were sequenced from one sample in a study of shared clonotypes between healthy human individuals. The protocol was immunoSEQ multiplex PCR, while the TCRdb copy is restricted to in-frame clones and leaves out a portion. The sample consists of around 1.4 million clones, about 98.5% of them appearing once. The sequenced material came from naive CD4+ T cells sorted from blood. Subset specified: CD45RA+ positively selected. Receptors were obtained from a man younger than 45 in good health.

This rearrangement joins TRBV10-3 to TRBJ2-1, with 7 nucleotides matching TRBD1. V shed 4 bases, J shed 7 bases, and the junction held 13 bases outside the gene matches. The CDR3 has 16 amino acids. Germline V lookup: CDR1 ENHRY, CDR2 SYGVKD. For the CDR3, the DNA is TGTGCCATCAGTGGAACCGGGGCTTCCAGGGGGAATGAGCAGTTCTTC. It is translated as CAISGTGASRGNEQFF.

V usage is TRBV7-9 and J usage is TRBJ2-1, with 13 bases that match TRBD2. V gave up 1 base and J gave up 8 bases; unmatched junction bases: 5. Germline loops: CDR1 SEHNR, CDR2 FQNEAQ (reference sequence). The CDR3 sequence is 16 residues long. The CDR3 DNA reads TGTGCCAGCAGCTTAGTACTAGCGGGAGGGCCGGATGAGCAGTTCTTC. Its protein product is CASSLVLAGGPDEQFF.

The V gene is TRBV19, the J gene TRBJ2-2; 7 bases agree with TRBD2. V lost 3 bases, J lost 6 bases, and 7 bases stayed unmatched. CDR3 length equals 15 residues. Germline assignment: CDR1 LNHDA and CDR2 SQIVND (reference sequence). CDR3 sequence (DNA): TGTGCCAGTAGTATCCCAGGACTAGTGTCCGGGGAGCTGTTTTTT. Residues: CASSIPGLVSGELFF.

CDR3 sequence reads: CASSGSAGNTIYF. The CDR3 DNA reads as TGTGCCAGCAGTGGGAGTGCTGGAAACACCATATATTTT. This rearrangement joins TRBV25-1 to TRBJ1-3; D ambiguous. Germline V gene data show CDR1 as MGHDK and CDR2 as SYGVNS. The CDR3 has 13 amino acids. V gave up 4 bases and J gave up 2 bases, with 6 bases separating them.

About this clone itself: Other DNA sequences in the sample encode the same CDR3. The chain carries TRBV2 and TRBJ2-1; D gene uncertain. CDR3 length: 13 amino acids. V was trimmed by 4 bases and J by 2 bases, leaving 6 bases between them. Per the germline V gene, CDR1 is SNHLY and CDR2 is FYNNEI. CDR3 sequence reads: CASSVGTYNEQFF. The CDR3 bases are TGTGCCAGCAGTGTAGGGACCTACAATGAGCAGTTCTTC.

The chain links TRBV14 to TRBJ2-7; D unclear. The V end lost 4 bases, the J end lost 3 bases, and 16 bases lay between the germline ends. The CDR3 runs to 15 residues. Per germline, CDR1 SGHDN and CDR2 FVKESK. CDR3 coding DNA: TGTGCCAGCAGCCCAGACCCTCAGCCGAACTACGAGCAGTACTTC. It is translated as CASSPDPQPNYEQYF.

In this sample, this clone turned up once. The chain couples TRBV20-1 to TRBJ1-4; D might be TRBD1 (6 bases). Trimming removed 5 bases at V and 10 bases at J, with 8 bases between. Germline V gene lookup returns CDR1 DFQATT and CDR2 SNEGSKA (reference sequence). The CDR3 extends over 10 amino acids. CDR3 sequence reads: CSAGGGKLFF. The CDR3 DNA reads TGCAGTGCTGGGGGCGGAAAACTGTTTTTT.

The chain carries TRBV5-1 and TRBJ2-7; TRBD2 matches at 7 bases. The CDR3 is 15 residues long. V shed 1 base and J 5 bases; nucleotides not matched to a gene: 9. Germline V gene data show CDR1 as SGHRS and CDR2 as YFSETQ. The CDR3 coding sequence is TGCGCCAGCAGCTTGCGGCCTAGCGGAGGGAACGAGCAGTACTTC. Amino acids: CASSLRPSGGNEQYF.

The chain uses TRBV5-1 and TRBJ1-1; D uncertain. Germline CDR1 SGHRS, CDR2 YFSETQ. Trimming cost V 1 base and J 5 bases, with 9 bases left between them. This CDR3 contains 13 residues. The CDR3 loop reads CASSLSSGTEAFF. CDR3 DNA: TGCGCCAGCAGCTTGTCAAGCGGGACTGAAGCTTTCTTT.

This clone came up once. V and J are TRBV6-1 and TRBJ2-1; TRBD2 matches 13 bases. Per germline, CDR1 MNHNS and CDR2 SASEGT. The length of the CDR3 is 16 residues. V shed 2 bases, J shed 8 bases, and the junction held 6 bases outside the gene matches. This chain's CDR3 is CASSEQGLAGIDEQFF. Written as DNA, the CDR3 is TGTGCCAGCAGTGAACAGGGACTAGCGGGAATCGATGAGCAGTTCTTC.

The J gene is TRBJ1-5, the V gene TRBV5-1; 7 nucleotides agree with TRBD1. Per germline, CDR1 SGHRS and CDR2 YFSETQ. The CDR3 extends over 15 amino acids. With 6 bases clipped from V and 9 bases from J, the junction kept 15 bases outside the gene matches. The DNA for the CDR3 is TGCGCCAGCATTATGATGGACAGGATGGAGAGGCCCCAGCATTTT. Protein sequence: CASIMMDRMERPQHF.

This rearrangement joins TRBV19 to TRBJ1-1, with TRBD1 identical over 7 bases. This CDR3 comprises 15 residues. Unmatched junction bases numbered 10, after V lost 7 bases and J lost 2 bases. CDR1 and CDR2 from the germline V gene are LNHDA and SQIVND (reference sequence). The CDR3 region is CASIPGGQTNTEAFF. The DNA for the CDR3 is TGTGCCAGTATCCCGGGGGGACAGACTAACACTGAAGCTTTCTTT.

V and J are TRBV7-2 and TRBJ1-1; 9 nucleotides align to TRBD1. There are 15 residues in the CDR3. Germline V CDR1 and CDR2: SGHTA, FQGNSA. J lost 1 base, V lost 5 bases, and 5 bases had no gene match. CDR3 amino acids: CASSPRQGENTEAFF. CDR3 in DNA: TGTGCCAGCAGCCCGCGACAGGGGGAGAACACTGAAGCTTTCTTT.

This chain links TRBV7-9 with TRBJ2-3, with TRBD1 matching 7 bases. The CDR3 length is 15 residues. The germline V gene encodes CDR1 SEHNR and CDR2 FQNEAQ (reference sequence). V gave up 5 bases and J gave up 2 bases; unmatched junction bases: 7. The CDR3 is CASSRTGGYTDTQYF. CDR3 in DNA: TGTGCCAGCAGCCGGACAGGAGGTTACACAGATACGCAGTATTTT.

The rearrangement uses TRBV19 and TRBJ2-5; D could derive from TRBD1 or TRBD2 (5 bases each). The CDR3 spans 14 residues. CDR1 and CDR2 (germline): LNHDA, SQIVND (reference sequence). Trimming removed 3 bases at V and 5 bases at J, with 13 bases between. Here the CDR3 reads CASSIRGVRETQYF. CDR3 DNA sequence: TGTGCCAGTAGTATTCGAGGGGTTCGGGAGACCCAGTACTTC. Complete variable domain (other parts from reference TRBV19 and TRBJ2-5): DGGITQSPKYLFRKEGQNVTLSCEQNLNHDAMYWYRQDPGQGLRLIYYSQIVNDFQKGDIAEGYSVSREKKESFPLTVTSAQKNPTAFYLCASSIRGVRETQYFGPGTRLLVL.

This chain uses TRBV11-1 with TRBJ2-7; 13 bases match TRBD2. The length of the CDR3 is 16 residues. Germline assignment: CDR1 SGHAT and CDR2 FQDESV (reference sequence). V lost 3 bases, J lost 5 bases, and 7 bases stayed unmatched. CDR3 sequence (DNA): TGTGCCAGCAGCTTGGTGACTAGCGGGAGGACCCACGAGCAGTACTTC. It codes for CASSLVTSGRTHEQYF.

The chain joins TRBV4-1 to TRBJ1-1, with 8 bases that match TRBD1. V lost 3 bases, J lost 1 base, and 10 bases stayed unmatched. Germline CDR1 and CDR2: MGHRA and YSYEKL. The CDR3 covers 17 residues. The CDR3 DNA reads TGCGCCAGCAGCCACTCAGGGGGACAGGCGAAGAACACTGAAGCTTTCTTT. Protein sequence: CASSHSGGQAKNTEAFF.

The V call is TRBV5-1, the J call TRBJ2-3; a weak D match, TRBD1 (5 bases). CDR1 and CDR2 from the germline V gene are SGHRS and YFSETQ. Trimming stripped 4 bases from V and 4 bases from J, with 16 bases between. CDR3 length: 15 residues. The DNA for the CDR3 is TGCGCCAGCAGCCCCACCTTGGGGCGTTCAGATACGCAGTATTTT. It specifies CASSPTLGRSDTQYF.

J is TRBJ2-7 and V is TRBV6-5; no clear D gene. The germline V gene encodes CDR1 MNHEY and CDR2 SVGAGI. CDR3 length equals 12 residues. V gave up 5 bases and J gave up 6 bases, with 11 bases separating them. The CDR3 spells CASSHPPGEQYF. CDR3 sequence (DNA): TGTGCCAGCAGTCACCCCCCTGGCGAGCAGTACTTC.

The rearrangement uses TRBV18 and TRBJ1-1; D remains unclear. Germline CDR1 and CDR2: KGHSH and LQKENI. CDR3 length: 15 residues. Trimming removed 4 bases from V and 1 base from J, with 13 bases in between. This CDR3 is CASSQTGPTNTEAFF. CDR3 sequence (DNA): TGTGCCAGCTCACAAACCGGGCCGACGAACACTGAAGCTTTCTTT.

In the case of this clone: Other DNA sequences in this specimen translate into the identical CDR3. V usage is TRBV27 and J usage is TRBJ2-2; D is uncertain. Germline assignment: CDR1 MNHEY and CDR2 SMNVEV (reference sequence). The CDR3 contains 12 residues. Deletions cut 0 bases from V and 6 bases from J, with 2 bases between. The CDR3 DNA reads as TGTGCCAGCAGTTTATCCGCCGGGGAGCTGTTTTTT. This gives the protein CASSLSAGELFF.

The V call is TRBV11-3, the J call TRBJ2-3, with D perhaps matching TRBD1 or TRBD2 (5 bases each). V shed 1 base and J shed 3 bases, with 17 bases lying between them. Germline loops: CDR1 SGHNT, CDR2 YENEEA. This CDR3 comprises 17 residues. The CDR3 sequence is CASSLGAGSVRTDTQYF. The CDR3 nucleotides are TGTGCCAGCAGCTTAGGAGCAGGGAGTGTGAGGACAGATACGCAGTATTTT.

This rearrangement joins TRBV18 to TRBJ2-3, with unresolved D. The CDR3 loop spans 15 amino acids. The ends were cut back, 3 bases at V and 1 base at J, with 11 bases in the middle. Germline V gene sequence: CDR1 KGHSH, CDR2 LQKENI. This CDR3 is CASSPAGPGTDTQYF. In nucleotides, the CDR3 is TGTGCCAGCTCACCCGCCGGGCCGGGCACAGATACGCAGTATTTT.

The chain recombines TRBV18 with TRBJ2-7, with TRBD2 matching over 9 bases. J gave up 1 base and V 6 bases, and 10 bases lay outside the gene matches. The germline CDR1 and CDR2 sequences are KGHSH and LQKENI. The CDR3 loop spans 16 amino acids. For the CDR3, the DNA is TGTGCCAGCTCCTCAAAGACTAGCGGTGAATCCTACGAGCAGTACTTC. Residues: CASSSKTSGESYEQYF.

The chain employs TRBV7-9 and TRBJ2-2; 8 nucleotides match TRBD1. The V segment lost 3 bases and the J segment 1 base; nucleotides outside the gene matches: 1. The CDR3 contains 15 residues. Germline V gene lookup returns CDR1 SEHNR and CDR2 FQNEAQ (reference sequence). CDR3 bases: TGTGCCAGCAGCTTGGGACAGGTGAACACCGGGGAGCTGTTTTTT. Translated: CASSLGQVNTGELFF.

This clone was seen only once. The chain recombines TRBV18 with TRBJ2-7; maybe TRBD1 (8 bases). The CDR3 is 19 amino acids. Germline V gene sequence: CDR1 KGHSH, CDR2 LQKENI. With 3 bases removed from V and 1 base from J, the gap between germline ends came to 25 bases. For the CDR3, the DNA is TGTGCCAGCTCACCTATAACAGGGGGGGTCGGGAGTGGATCCTACGAGCAGTACTTC. Amino acid sequence: CASSPITGGVGSGSYEQYF.

The chain recombines TRBV7-5 with TRBJ2-7; the D call of TRBD2 is as the table states it, not checked on the DNA. TRBV7-5 is a pseudogene locus. CDR3 length: 18 residues. CDR3 sequence reads: CVRSLCWRPDMTGGEQYF. CDR3 bases: TGTGTCAGAAGCTTATGCTGGCGACCGGACATGACGGGGGGTGAGCAGTACTTC.